This T cell receptor (beta chain) appears in the sequencing data of a study of monozygotic twins with inflammatory bowel disease. Study-wide results and caveats: Among patients, repertoires may have gained variability from differing immunosuppressive treatments. Healthy twins shared more clonotypes with others than IBD patients, most markedly active ones.

Turning to this clonotype: Its antigen is unidentified.

TCRdb reprocessed the 5' RACE reads and stores each CDR3 protein as one record, lacking DNA. The sample table sets out 330,000 or so distinct CDR3 sequences. The sequence came from a human donor with ulcerative colitis or Crohn's disease, or a healthy co-twin of an affected twin (not recorded which). Material for sequencing was blood.

This CDR3 reads CASSAFGLNTEAFF. The rearrangement joins TRBV5-1 to TRBJ1-1. The V gene's germline CDR1 is SGHRS and CDR2 YFSETQ. CDR3 length: 14 amino acids.